Listed here is a single TCR beta chain. The sample comes from a study of blood T cell repertoires in COVID-19. Study details: Sources were T cells, B-cell-depleted T cells, or PBMCs; the material itself was cDNA or gDNA.

Here immunoSEQ multiplex PCR was the method, and the copy in TCRdb shows in-frame clones only, minus some. The sample shows about 230,000 clones, more than 70% of them seen only once. This TCR was recovered from a woman aged 35 to 49 with acute COVID-19. The sequenced sample consisted of PBMCs or T cells enriched from blood (not recorded which).

The CDR3 is CASSASRVAETQYF. The CDR3 DNA follows: TGTGCCAGCAGCGCGTCCAGGGTTGCGGAGACCCAGTACTTC. The chain is built from TRBV7-9 and TRBJ2-5, with D possibly being TRBD1 (5 bases). From germline, CDR1 is SEHNR and CDR2 FQNEAQ (reference sequence). Trimming left V 5 bases short and J 5 bases short, with 15 bases between. CDR3 length: 14 amino acids.